This T cell receptor beta chain was recorded in a study of control samples from healthy donors and cancer patients. The CDR3 contains 14 residues. Germline values: CDR1 SGHDN, CDR2 FVKESK. V lost 0 bases and J 7 bases, leaving 12 bases between the germline ends. Profiled with immunoSEQ multiplex PCR; TCRdb holds only in-frame clones, not every one. The table records around 200,000 clones, just under 95% of them present only once. This rearrangement joins TRBV14 to TRBJ1-1; D is unclear. Sequencing was performed on blood. This receptor was obtained from a man in his forties or fifties in good health. This CDR3 is CASSQDTGKGEAFF. In nucleotides, the CDR3 is TGTGCCAGCAGCCAAGATACGGGGAAAGGTGAAGCTTTCTTT.